This T cell receptor beta chain came from a study of blood T cell repertoires in COVID-19. Looking at the study overall: Samples came from the United States, Italy and Spain, spanning acute and convalescent COVID-19. Sources were T cells, B-cell-depleted T cells, or PBMCs; the material itself was cDNA or gDNA.

In the source study's methods: Using reference gene primer amplification, nucleated cell counts were estimated. The protocol was immunoSEQ multiplex PCR, while the TCRdb copy is restricted to in-frame clones and leaves out a portion. V and J calls and clone size are given by that table; D and trimming were obtained from the DNA. This sample carries 300,000 to 400,000 clones, roughly 90% of them seen once, and the ten largest clones take 3%. Per the germline V gene, CDR1 is SGDLS and CDR2 is YYNGEE. The CDR3 has 17 residues. V was clipped by 6 bases and J by 1 base, with 20 bases between them. This clonotype originated in a woman in her 30s with COVID-19, enrolled during active disease. V gene TRBV9 combines with J gene TRBJ1-5; D is possibly TRBD1 (5 bases). Source material: peripheral blood. DNA of the CDR3: TGTGCCAGCAACCCCTGTAGTCTGACAGCGAGCAATCAGCCCCAGCATTTT. Translated: CASNPCSLTASNQPQHF.